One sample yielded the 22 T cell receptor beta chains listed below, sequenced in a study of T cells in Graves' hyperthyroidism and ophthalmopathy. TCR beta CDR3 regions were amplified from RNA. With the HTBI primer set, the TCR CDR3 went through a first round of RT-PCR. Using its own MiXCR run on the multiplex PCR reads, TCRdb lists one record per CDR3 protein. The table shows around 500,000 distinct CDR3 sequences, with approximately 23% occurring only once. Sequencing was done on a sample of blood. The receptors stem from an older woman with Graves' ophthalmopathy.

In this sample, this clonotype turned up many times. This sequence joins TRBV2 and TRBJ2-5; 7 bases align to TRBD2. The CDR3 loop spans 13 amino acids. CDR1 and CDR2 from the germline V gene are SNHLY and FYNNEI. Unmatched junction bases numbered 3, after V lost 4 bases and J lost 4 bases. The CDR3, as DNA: TGTGCCAGCAGTGGACTAGCCCCAGAGACCCAGTACTTC. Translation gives CASSGLAPETQYF.

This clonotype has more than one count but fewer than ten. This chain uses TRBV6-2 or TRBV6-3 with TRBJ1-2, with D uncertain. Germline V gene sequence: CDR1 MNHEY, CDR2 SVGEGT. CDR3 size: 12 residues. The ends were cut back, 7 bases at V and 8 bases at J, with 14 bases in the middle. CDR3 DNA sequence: TGTGCCAGCACCCTAATCGACGGAGGCTACACCTTC. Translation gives CASTLIDGGYTF.

CDR3 residues: CATRGSSGYTF. CDR3 bases: TGTGCTACACGAGGGTCGTCTGGCTACACCTTC. This rearrangement joins TRBV3-1 to TRBJ1-2; D remains unclear. CDR1 and CDR2 (germline): LGHDT, YNNKEL (reference sequence). The CDR3 covers 11 residues.

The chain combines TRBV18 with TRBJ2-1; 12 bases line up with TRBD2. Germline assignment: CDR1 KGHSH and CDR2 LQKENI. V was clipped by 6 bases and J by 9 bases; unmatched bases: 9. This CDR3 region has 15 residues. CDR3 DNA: TGTGCCAGCTCCCCGACTAGCGGGAGTGGACCTGAGCAGTTCTTC. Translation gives CASSPTSGSGPEQFF.

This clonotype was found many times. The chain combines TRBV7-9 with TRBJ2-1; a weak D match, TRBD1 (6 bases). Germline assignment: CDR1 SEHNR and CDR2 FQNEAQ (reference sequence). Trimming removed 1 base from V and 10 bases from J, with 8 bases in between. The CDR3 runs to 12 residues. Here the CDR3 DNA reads TGTGCCAGCAGCTTAGGAGGGACAGAGCAGTTCTTC. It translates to CASSLGGTEQFF. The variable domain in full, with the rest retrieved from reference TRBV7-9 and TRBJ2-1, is DTGVSQNPRHKITKRGQNVTFRCDPISEHNRLYWYRQTLGQGPEFLTYFQNEAQLEKSRLLSDRFSAERPKGSFSTLEIQRTEQGDSAMYLCASSLGGTEQFFGPGTRLTVL.

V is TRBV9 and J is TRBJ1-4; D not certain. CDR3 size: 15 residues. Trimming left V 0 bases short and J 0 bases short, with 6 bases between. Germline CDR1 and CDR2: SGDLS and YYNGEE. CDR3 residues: CASSVGTTTNEKLFF. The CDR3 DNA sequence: TGTGCCAGCAGCGTAGGGACCACAACTAATGAAAAACTGTTTTTT. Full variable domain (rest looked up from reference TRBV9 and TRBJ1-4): DSGVTQTPKHLITATGQRVTLRCSPRSGDLSVYWYQQSLDQGLQFLIQYYNGEERAKGNILERFSAQQFPDLHSELNLSSLELGDSALYFCASSVGTTTNEKLFFGSGTQLSVL.

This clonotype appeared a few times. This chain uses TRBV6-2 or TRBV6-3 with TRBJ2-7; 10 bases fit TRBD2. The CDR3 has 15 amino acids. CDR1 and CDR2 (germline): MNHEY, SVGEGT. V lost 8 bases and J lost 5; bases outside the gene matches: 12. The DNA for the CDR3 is TGTGCCAGCGCTGAACCGGCTAGCGGGAGTAACGAGCAGTACTTC. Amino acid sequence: CASAEPASGSNEQYF.

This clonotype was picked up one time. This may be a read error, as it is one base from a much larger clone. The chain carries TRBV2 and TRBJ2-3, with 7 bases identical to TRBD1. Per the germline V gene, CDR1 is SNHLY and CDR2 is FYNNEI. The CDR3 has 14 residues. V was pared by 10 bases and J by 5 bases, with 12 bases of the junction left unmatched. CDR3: CANGDRSAVDTQYF. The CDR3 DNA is TGTGCCAATGGGGACAGAAGCGCAGTAGATACGCAGTATTTT.

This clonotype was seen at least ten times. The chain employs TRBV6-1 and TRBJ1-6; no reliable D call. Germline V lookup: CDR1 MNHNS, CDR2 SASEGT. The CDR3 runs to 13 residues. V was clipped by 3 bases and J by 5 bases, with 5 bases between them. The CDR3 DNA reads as TGTGCCAGCAGTGAGGCCCATAATTCACCCCTCCACTTT. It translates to CASSEAHNSPLHF.

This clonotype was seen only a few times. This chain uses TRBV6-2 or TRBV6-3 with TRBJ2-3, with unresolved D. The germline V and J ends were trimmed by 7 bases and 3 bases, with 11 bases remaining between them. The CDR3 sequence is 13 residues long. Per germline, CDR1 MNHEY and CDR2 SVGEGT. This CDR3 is CASTTRRTDTQYF. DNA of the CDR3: TGTGCCAGCACCACCCGCAGAACAGATACGCAGTATTTT.

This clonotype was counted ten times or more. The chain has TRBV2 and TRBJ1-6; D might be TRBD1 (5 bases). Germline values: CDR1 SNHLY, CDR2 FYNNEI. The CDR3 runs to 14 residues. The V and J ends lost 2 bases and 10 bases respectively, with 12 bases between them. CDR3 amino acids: CASSEQGITSPLHF. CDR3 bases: TGTGCCAGCAGTGAACAGGGTATAACCTCACCCCTCCACTTT.

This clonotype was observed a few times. The CDR3 loop reads CSARTDSSSYEQYF. CDR3 nucleotides: TGCAGTGCGCGGACAGACTCAAGCTCCTACGAGCAGTACTTC. V and J are TRBV20-1 and TRBJ2-7; D possibly corresponds to TRBD1 (6 bases). The V end was cut by 6 bases, the J end by 0 bases, with 15 bases between. This CDR3 region has 14 residues. The germline V gene encodes CDR1 DFQATT and CDR2 SNEGSKA (reference sequence).

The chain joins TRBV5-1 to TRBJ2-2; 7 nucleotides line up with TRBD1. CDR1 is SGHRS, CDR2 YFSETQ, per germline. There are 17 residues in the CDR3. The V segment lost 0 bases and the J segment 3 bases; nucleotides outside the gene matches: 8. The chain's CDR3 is CASSLGFGQGDTGELFF. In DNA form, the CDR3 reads TGCGCCAGCAGCTTGGGGTTCGGCCAGGGGGACACCGGGGAGCTGTTTTTT.

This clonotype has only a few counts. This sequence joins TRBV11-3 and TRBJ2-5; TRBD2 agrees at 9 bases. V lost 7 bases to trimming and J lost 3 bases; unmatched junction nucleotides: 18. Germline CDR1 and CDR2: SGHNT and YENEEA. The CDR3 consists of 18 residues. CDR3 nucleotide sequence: TGTGCCAGCACCGCTTATTTTTTTGGTTTAGCGGGAGAAGAGACCCAGTACTTC. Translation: CASTAYFFGLAGEETQYF.

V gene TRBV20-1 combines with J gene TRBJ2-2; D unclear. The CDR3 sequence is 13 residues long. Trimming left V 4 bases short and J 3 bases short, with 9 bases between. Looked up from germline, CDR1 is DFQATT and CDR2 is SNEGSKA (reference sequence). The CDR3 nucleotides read TGCAGTGCTACCCGCCAACACACCGGGGAGCTGTTTTTT. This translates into CSATRQHTGELFF.

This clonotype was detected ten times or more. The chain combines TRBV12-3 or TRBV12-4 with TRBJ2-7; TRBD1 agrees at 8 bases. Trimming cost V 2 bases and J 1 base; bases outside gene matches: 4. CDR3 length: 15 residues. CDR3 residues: CASSLSDRVSYEQYF. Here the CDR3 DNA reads TGTGCCAGCAGTTTATCGGACAGGGTGTCCTACGAGCAGTACTTC.

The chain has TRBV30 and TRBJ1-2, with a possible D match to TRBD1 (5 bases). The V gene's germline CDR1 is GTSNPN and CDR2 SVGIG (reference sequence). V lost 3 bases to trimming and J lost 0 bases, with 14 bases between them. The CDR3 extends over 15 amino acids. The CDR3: CAWSNVGASNYGYTF. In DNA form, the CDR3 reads TGTGCCTGGAGCAACGTTGGGGCATCTAACTATGGCTACACCTTC.

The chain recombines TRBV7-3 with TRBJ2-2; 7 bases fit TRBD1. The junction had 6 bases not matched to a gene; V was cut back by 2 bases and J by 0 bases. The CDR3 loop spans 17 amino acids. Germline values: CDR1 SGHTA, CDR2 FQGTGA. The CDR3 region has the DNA TGTGCCAGCAGCTTATTGCCAGGGGGATCGAACACCGGGGAGCTGTTTTTT. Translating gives CASSLLPGGSNTGELFF.

The CDR3 sequence is CASSPQGSSTQYF. CDR3 in DNA: TGTGCCAGCAGCCCGCAAGGTTCATCGACCCAGTACTTC. The chain couples TRBV7-8 to TRBJ2-5, with no clear D. From germline, CDR1 is SGHVS and CDR2 FQNEAQ. The CDR3 has 13 amino acids. Trimming left V 5 bases short and J 7 bases short, with 14 bases between.

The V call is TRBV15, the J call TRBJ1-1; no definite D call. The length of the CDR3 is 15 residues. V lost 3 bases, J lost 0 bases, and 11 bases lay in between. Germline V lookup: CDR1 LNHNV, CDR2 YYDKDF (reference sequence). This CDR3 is CATSSPYNLNTEAFF. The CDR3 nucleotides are TGTGCCACCAGCAGTCCCTACAACCTGAACACTGAAGCTTTCTTT.

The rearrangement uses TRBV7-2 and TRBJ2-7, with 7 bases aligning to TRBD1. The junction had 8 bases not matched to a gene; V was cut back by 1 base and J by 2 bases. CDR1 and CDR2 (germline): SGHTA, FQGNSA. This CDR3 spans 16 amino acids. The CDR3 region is CASSLDFRQGAYEQYF. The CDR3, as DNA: TGTGCCAGCAGCTTAGATTTTCGGCAGGGGGCCTACGAGCAGTACTTC.

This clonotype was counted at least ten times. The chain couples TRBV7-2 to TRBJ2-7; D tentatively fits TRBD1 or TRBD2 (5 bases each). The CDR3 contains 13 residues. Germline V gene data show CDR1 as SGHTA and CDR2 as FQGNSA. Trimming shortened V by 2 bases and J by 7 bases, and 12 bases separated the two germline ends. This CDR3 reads CASSLWDQLEQYF. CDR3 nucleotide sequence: TGTGCCAGCAGCTTATGGGACCAGTTGGAGCAGTACTTC.